The next 11 T cell receptor beta chains were all read from a single sample in a study of blood T cell repertoires in COVID-19. Profiled with immunoSEQ multiplex PCR; TCRdb holds only in-frame clones, not every one. The sample consists of about 330,000 clones, approximately 85% of them appearing once. Sequencing input: peripheral blood. All receptors come from a human donor in a cohort sampled during active COVID-19.

This clone showed up just once. V is TRBV7-9 and J is TRBJ2-3; 9 bases fit TRBD2. In germline, CDR1 is SEHNR, CDR2 FQNEAQ (reference sequence). V shed 5 bases and J 4 bases; nucleotides not matched to a gene: 10. The CDR3 length is 16 residues. This CDR3 reads CASSKLLAGAADTQYF. CDR3 in DNA: TGTGCCAGCAGCAAACTCTTAGCGGGGGCGGCAGATACGCAGTATTTT.

The V call is TRBV27, the J call TRBJ2-3; D possibly corresponds to TRBD2 (6 bases). CDR1 is MNHEY, CDR2 SMNVEV, per germline (reference sequence). Trimming pared 7 bases from V and 7 bases from J, leaving 18 bases between. This CDR3 comprises 14 residues. CDR3 bases: TGTGCCAGCAACCCGGGACTTCCTCCCTATACGCAGTATTTT. Translation gives CASNPGLPPYTQYF.

The rearrangement joins TRBV7-9 to TRBJ1-2, with 8 bases matching TRBD1. This CDR3 has 14 amino acids. Per the germline V gene, CDR1 is SEHNR and CDR2 is FQNEAQ (reference sequence). The J segment lost 6 bases and the V segment lost 4 bases, leaving 7 bases of the junction unmatched. The CDR3 nucleotides are TGTGCCAGCAGCTCAAAGGACAGGGTAAATGGCTACACCTTC. Protein product: CASSSKDRVNGYTF.

This sequence joins TRBV6-5 and TRBJ2-2, with TRBD1 as a possible D gene (5 bases). Trimming stripped 7 bases from V and 3 bases from J, with 15 bases between. The CDR3 runs to 15 residues. Germline assignment: CDR1 MNHEY and CDR2 SVGAGI. The CDR3 DNA is TGTGCCAGCACCCCCCTTATCAGGGACACCGGGGAGCTGTTTTTT. Amino acids: CASTPLIRDTGELFF.

V and J are TRBV30 and TRBJ2-6, with D hard to call. From germline, CDR1 is GTSNPN and CDR2 SVGIG (reference sequence). Trimming took 6 bases from V and 1 from J, leaving 7 bases between them. The CDR3 covers 13 residues. The CDR3 DNA sequence: TGTGCCTGCCAGGTTTCTGGGGCCAACGTCCTGACTTTC. The encoded protein is CACQVSGANVLTF.

The V gene is TRBV6-5, the J gene TRBJ1-5, with 8 positions matching TRBD1. The CDR3 is 15 amino acids. Germline CDR1 is MNHEY and CDR2 is SVGAGI. The junction had 3 bases not matched to a gene; V was cut back by 4 bases and J by 1 base. Written as DNA, the CDR3 is TGTGCCAGCAGTTCCGGACAGGGAAGCAATCAGCCCCAGCATTTT. Residues: CASSSGQGSNQPQHF.

The CDR3 region is CAISKDGGWGYTF. Written as DNA, the CDR3 is TGTGCCATCAGCAAGGACGGGGGTTGGGGCTACACCTTC. The chain links TRBV10-3 to TRBJ1-2; weak D call: TRBD1 (5 bases). This CDR3 is 13 amino acids long. Trimming took off 6 bases at V and 8 bases at J, with 16 bases between the two ends. The germline gives CDR1 ENHRY, CDR2 SYGVKD.

The V call is TRBV6-5, the J call TRBJ1-2; a possible D gene is TRBD1 (6 bases). V lost 5 bases to trimming and J lost 6 bases, with 16 bases between them. Germline lookup yields CDR1 MNHEY and CDR2 SVGAGI. This CDR3 has 14 amino acids. The CDR3 nucleotides read TGTGCCAGCAGTAGAGCCACAGGGTCGGATGGCTACACCTTC. This translates into CASSRATGSDGYTF.

The chain couples TRBV19 to TRBJ1-4, with TRBD1 as a possible D gene (5 bases). V shed 3 bases and J shed 8 bases, with 13 bases lying between them. CDR3 length equals 14 residues. Germline V gene data show CDR1 as LNHDA and CDR2 as SQIVND (reference sequence). The CDR3 bases are TGTGCCAGTAGTATTGGGGGGAAGAGGGAAAAACTGTTTTTT. Its translation is CASSIGGKREKLFF.

This rearrangement joins TRBV6-2 or TRBV6-3 to TRBJ2-7; D is ambiguous. Looked up from germline, CDR1 is MNHEY and CDR2 is SVGEGT. The CDR3 is 13 amino acids. Between the trimmed V and J ends, which lost 2 bases and 6 bases, there was a span of 11 bases. CDR3 protein: CASSYALSSEQYF. Written as DNA, the CDR3 is TGTGCCAGCAGTTACGCACTGTCTTCCGAGCAGTACTTC.

This chain joins TRBV10-3 and TRBJ2-7; TRBD1 agrees at 10 bases. The CDR3 spans 14 residues. CDR1 ENHRY and CDR2 SYGVKD come from the germline V gene. V was clipped by 10 bases and J by 6 bases; unmatched bases: 12. The CDR3 here is CATLPGQGSAEQYF. The CDR3 region has the DNA TGTGCCACTCTACCGGGACAGGGGTCCGCCGAGCAGTACTTC.